Presented here are 9 T cell receptor beta chains from one specimen sequenced in a study of T cells in Graves' hyperthyroidism and ophthalmopathy. RNA transcripts served as the template for amplifying TCR beta CDR3 regions. First-round RT-PCR with HTBI primers amplified the TCR CDR3 region. TCRdb reanalysed the multiplex PCR reads using MiXCR and keeps one entry per CDR3 protein. The profile covers a few hundred thousand distinct CDR3 sequences, with about 15% appearing a single time and 32% taken by the ten largest. Sequenced sample: blood. The receptors stem from a woman aged 30 to 39 with Graves' hyperthyroidism.

In this sample, this clonotype turned up a few times. The junction and the germline gene differ at one end; a read error may be behind it. V gene TRBV11-3 combines with J gene TRBJ2-3, with unresolved D. The CDR3 sequence is 13 residues long. Looked up from germline, CDR1 is SGHNT and CDR2 is YENEEA. This CDR3 is CASSRKLWDMQYF. As DNA, the CDR3 is TGTGCCAGCAGCAGGAAGCTGTGGGATATGCAGTATTTT.

This clonotype was observed a handful of times. Just one base apart from a much larger clone, this may be a read error. This chain uses TRBV2 with TRBJ2-3, with 8 nucleotides matching TRBD2. Per the germline V gene, CDR1 is SNHLY and CDR2 is FYNNEI. CDR3 size: 17 residues. The V segment lost 4 bases and the J segment 4 bases; nucleotides outside the gene matches: 13. This CDR3 is CASSGGGSGIQADTQYF. CDR3 DNA: TGTGCCAGCAGTGGAGGGGGTAGCGGGATTCAAGCAGATACGCAGTATTTT.

In this sample, this clonotype turned up many times. The J gene is TRBJ1-2, the V gene TRBV5-1; 9 bases line up with TRBD1. From germline, CDR1 is SGHRS and CDR2 YFSETQ. V lost 0 bases, J lost 8 bases, and 14 bases stayed unmatched. The CDR3 consists of 17 residues. CDR3 protein: CASSLGSTGQGGEGYTF. Written as DNA, the CDR3 is TGCGCCAGCAGCTTGGGATCTACGGGACAGGGTGGTGAAGGCTACACCTTC.

The chain uses TRBV5-1 and TRBJ2-1, with D possibly being TRBD1 (5 bases). The CDR3 length is 16 residues. Germline assignment: CDR1 SGHRS and CDR2 YFSETQ. Trimming removed 5 bases at V and 4 bases at J, with 19 bases between. As DNA, the CDR3 is TGCGCCAGCAGTTCGGCGGACATCTTTCGGTACAATGAGCAGTTCTTC. Its protein is CASSSADIFRYNEQFF.

This clonotype was counted only a few times. The genes are TRBV20-1 and TRBJ2-5; D ambiguous. The CDR3 extends over 15 amino acids. Germline lookup yields CDR1 DFQATT and CDR2 SNEGSKA (reference sequence). V was cut by 1 base and J by 0 bases, with 12 bases left in between. Here the CDR3 reads CSARGLRLYQETQYF. The CDR3 DNA is TGCAGTGCTAGAGGTCTACGATTGTACCAAGAGACCCAGTACTTC.

This clonotype was found many times. The rearrangement uses TRBV5-1 and TRBJ2-7; 7 nucleotides align to TRBD2. This CDR3 spans 15 amino acids. Germline trimming cut 2 bases from V and 2 bases from J; bases unmatched to any gene: 7. From germline, CDR1 is SGHRS and CDR2 YFSETQ. The CDR3 DNA follows: TGCGCCAGCAGCTTAATGGCTAGCGGCCCCTACGAGCAGTACTTC. It is translated as CASSLMASGPYEQYF.

This clonotype has just a few counts. The chain carries TRBV10-3 and TRBJ2-3; 10 bases are a match to TRBD2. Germline CDR1 is ENHRY and CDR2 is SYGVKD. V lost 8 bases, J lost 3 bases, and 5 bases stayed unmatched. This CDR3 region has 14 residues. The CDR3 sequence: CAIQLAGRTDTQYF. The CDR3 bases are TGTGCCATCCAACTAGCGGGAAGGACAGATACGCAGTATTTT.

This clonotype was recorded at least ten times. This chain joins TRBV20-1 and TRBJ2-1; TRBD2 agrees at 12 bases. The germline CDR1 and CDR2 sequences are DFQATT and SNEGSKA (reference sequence). V was clipped by 3 bases and J by 4 bases; unmatched bases: 4. The length of the CDR3 is 15 residues. The CDR3 is CSARRTSGVYNEQFF. CDR3 coding DNA: TGCAGTGCTAGGAGGACTAGCGGGGTTTACAATGAGCAGTTCTTC.

This clonotype was seen only a few times. The rearrangement uses TRBV6-1 and TRBJ2-5; maybe TRBD2 (5 bases). Germline V gene sequence: CDR1 MNHNS, CDR2 SASEGT. V dropped 5 bases and J dropped 9 bases, with 25 bases sitting between them. The CDR3 is 16 residues long. CDR3: CASSYAEPVTTEAQYF. The CDR3 coding sequence is TGTGCCAGCAGTTACGCGGAACCGGTTACAACGGAGGCCCAGTACTTC.